This record covers a single TCR beta chain. A single count supports this clone. The antigen it binds to is not known. Base-call qualities are not available, and no considerably larger clone is one nucleotide away. The record originates from a study of technical replicates of blood from several donors (dated by TCRdb to about 2017). From the cysteine through the phenylalanine, the CDR3 covers 12 amino acids. Only CDR3 DNA is held: 36 bases, read in frame from base 1. The junction shows trimming of 5 bases on V and 4 bases on J, plus 7 bases between the germline ends. The germline V gene specifies LGHNT as CDR1 and FRNRAP as CDR2. The method was the immunoSEQ multiplex PCR assay. As stored in TCRdb, this immuneACCESS dataset retains in-frame rearrangements with V and J assigned. A fraction of the clones does not appear; measured against another copy, unresolved V genes explain less than half of the discrepancy, and the remainder lacks a known reason. This sample has some 76,000 clones in its table, and 95% to 99% of those were observed once. The top ten clones comprise roughly 0.2% of the sample.

The V and J genes are TRBV12-5 and TRBJ2-3; the D gene cannot be resolved reliably. The sequence came from a human donor in good health. Material: T cells isolated from PBMCs. The CDR3 protein: CASGMASDTQYF. The nucleotide sequence is TGTGCTAGTGGTATGGCCTCAGATACGCAGTATTTT.